Detailed here is one TCR beta chain. The antigen remains undetermined. At one boundary the junction diverges from the germline segment, which might be a read error. This sample was included in a study of shared clonotypes between healthy human individuals. CD45RO negativity and positive selection for CCR7 defined naive CD8 cells, a population that excluded terminally differentiated effector memory CD45RA+ cells. Study-wide points: The represented genetic and exposure-history diversity was limited by the small number of donors. Naive CD4 clonotypes overlapped across a handful of donors at roughly 5.1%. Among donors, clonotype sharing was expected to be affected by sequencing depth.

CDR1 is SGHNT and CDR2 is YENEEA in the germline V gene. The CDR3 is 13 amino acids. The assay was immunoSEQ multiplex PCR, and TCRdb's table has in-frame clones only and misses some. This table holds approximately 2,200,000 clones, under 95% found once. The specimen sequenced was naive CD8+ T cells from PBMCs. The J gene is TRBJ1-1, the V gene TRBV11-3; D may be TRBD1 (5 bases). This sequence originates from a man between 18 and 35 years old in good health. Some clones in this sample may be carry-over from other donors' samples. CDR3 protein: CAGSLAGGTEAFF. The CDR3 nucleotides are TGTGCCGGCAGCTTAGCCGGGGGCACTGAAGCTTTCTTT. Full variable domain (remainder filled in from reference TRBV11-3 and TRBJ1-1): EAGVVQSPRYKIIEKKQPVAFWCNPISGHNTLYWYLQNLGQGPELLIRYENEEAVDDSQLPKDRFSAERLKGVDSTLKIQPAELGDSAVYLCAGSLAGGTEAFFGQGTRLTVV.